These 7 T cell receptor beta chains were sequenced from one sample in a study of blood T cell repertoires in COVID-19. TCRdb keeps only in-frame clones here, not all; method: immunoSEQ multiplex PCR. The data contain about 310,000 clones, around nine tenths of them singletons. Sequencing used peripheral blood. The source of these receptors is a man between 70 and 80 years old with acute or convalescent COVID-19.

This chain connects TRBV28 to TRBJ2-7, with TRBD1 matching over 9 bases. The CDR3 has 16 amino acids. Trimming at V came to 5 bases and at J to 3 bases, leaving 11 bases not matched to a gene. Germline V lookup: CDR1 MDHEN, CDR2 SYDVKM. The DNA for the CDR3 is TGTGCCAGCAGTGGGGGGACAGGGTGGGTAAACTACGAGCAGTACTTC. Its protein is CASSGGTGWVNYEQYF.

This sequence joins TRBV10-1 and TRBJ2-1; 11 bases match TRBD2. The junction had 10 bases not matched to a gene; V was cut back by 6 bases and J by 9 bases. Germline lookup yields CDR1 WNHNN and CDR2 SYGVQD (reference sequence). This CDR3 has 15 residues. In DNA, the CDR3 is TGCGCCAGCAGGAGAACTAGCGGGAGCGGTCCTGAGCAGTTCTTC. Protein: CASRRTSGSGPEQFF.

The chain joins TRBV6-5 to TRBJ2-5; 8 nucleotides agree with TRBD1. CDR1 is MNHEY, CDR2 SVGAGI, per germline. J was trimmed by 2 bases and V by 5 bases; bases with no gene match: 7. The CDR3 loop spans 15 amino acids. CDR3 DNA: TGTGCCAGCAGTCCCCAAGACAGGGGACAAGAGACCCAGTACTTC. It translates to CASSPQDRGQETQYF.

Written as DNA, the CDR3 is TGTGCCAGCAGACCCCCTGACAGGGCGATCTATGGCTACACCTTC. Its translation: CASRPPDRAIYGYTF. The chain links TRBV19 to TRBJ1-2; 7 nucleotides match TRBD1. In germline, CDR1 is LNHDA, CDR2 SQIVND (reference sequence). Trimming removed 9 bases from V and 4 bases from J; junction bases left unmatched: 14. The CDR3 contains 15 residues.

This chain joins TRBV14 and TRBJ1-2, with 8 bases that match TRBD1. CDR3 length equals 16 residues. V lost 3 bases and J lost 7; bases outside the gene matches: 13. Germline V gene data show CDR1 as SGHDN and CDR2 as FVKESK. The CDR3 loop reads CASSQPVGQGQSGYTF. The CDR3 nucleotides are TGTGCCAGCAGCCAGCCCGTCGGACAGGGTCAATCTGGCTACACCTTC. Together with reference TRBV14 and TRBJ1-2, the CDR3 gives the full variable domain: EAGVTQFPSHSVIEKGQTVTLRCDPISGHDNLYWYRRVMGKEIKFLLHFVKESKQDESGMPNNRFLAERTGGTYSTLKVQPAELEDSGVYFCASSQPVGQGQSGYTFGSGTRLTVV.

The chain employs TRBV7-6 and TRBJ1-6; tentatively, D is TRBD1 (6 bases). CDR3 size: 16 residues. Germline V CDR1 and CDR2: SGHVS, FNYEAQ. Trimming pared 4 bases from V and 9 bases from J, leaving 19 bases between. CDR3: CASSSAGGARISPLHF. The DNA of the CDR3 is TGTGCCAGCAGCTCCGCCGGGGGGGCGCGGATTTCACCCCTCCACTTT.

The rearrangement joins TRBV2 to TRBJ2-1; no clear D. V was clipped by 6 bases and J by 7 bases, with 7 bases between them. Germline-derived CDR1 and CDR2 are SNHLY and FYNNEI. The CDR3 is 11 residues long. CDR3: CASSGLNEQFF. CDR3 nucleotides: TGTGCCAGCAGCGGTCTAAATGAGCAGTTCTTC.